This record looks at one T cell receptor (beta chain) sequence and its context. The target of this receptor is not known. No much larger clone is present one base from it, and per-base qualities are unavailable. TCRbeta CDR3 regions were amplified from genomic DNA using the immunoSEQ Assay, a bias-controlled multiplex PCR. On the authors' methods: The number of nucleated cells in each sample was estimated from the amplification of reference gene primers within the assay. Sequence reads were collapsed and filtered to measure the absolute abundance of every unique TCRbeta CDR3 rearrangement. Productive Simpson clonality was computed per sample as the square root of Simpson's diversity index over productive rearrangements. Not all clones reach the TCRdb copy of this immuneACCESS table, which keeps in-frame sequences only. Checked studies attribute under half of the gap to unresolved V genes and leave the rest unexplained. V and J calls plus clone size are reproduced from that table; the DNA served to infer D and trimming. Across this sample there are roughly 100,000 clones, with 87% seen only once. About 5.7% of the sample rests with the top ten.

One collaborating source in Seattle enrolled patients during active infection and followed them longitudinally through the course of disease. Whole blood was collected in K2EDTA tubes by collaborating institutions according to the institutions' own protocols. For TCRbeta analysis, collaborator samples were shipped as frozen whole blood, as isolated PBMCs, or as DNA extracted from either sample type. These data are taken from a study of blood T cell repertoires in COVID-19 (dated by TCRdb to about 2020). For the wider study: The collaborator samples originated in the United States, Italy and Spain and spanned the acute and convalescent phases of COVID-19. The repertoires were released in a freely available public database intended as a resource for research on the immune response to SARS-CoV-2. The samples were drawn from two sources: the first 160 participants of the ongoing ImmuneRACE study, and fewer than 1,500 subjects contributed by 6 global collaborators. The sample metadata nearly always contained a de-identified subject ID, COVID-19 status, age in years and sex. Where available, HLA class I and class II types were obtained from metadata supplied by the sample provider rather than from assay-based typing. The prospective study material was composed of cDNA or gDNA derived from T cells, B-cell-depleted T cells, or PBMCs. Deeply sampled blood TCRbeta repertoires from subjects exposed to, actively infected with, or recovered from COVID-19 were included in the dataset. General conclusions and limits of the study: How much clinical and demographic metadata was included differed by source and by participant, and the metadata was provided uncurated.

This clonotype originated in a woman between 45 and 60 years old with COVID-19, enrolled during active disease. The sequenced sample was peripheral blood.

CDR3 reads: CASSYFTGNQPQHF. The DNA sequence is as follows: TGTGCCAGCAGTTACTTTACAGGCAATCAGCCCCAGCATTTT. The chain couples TRBV6-2 or TRBV6-3 to TRBJ1-5, with the D gene not confidently named. The cysteine opens and the phenylalanine closes a CDR3 of 14 amino acids. The sequence is cut down to CDR3 DNA, 42 bases in frame from base 1. Between the V and J ends, shortened by 1 base and 2 bases respectively, the junction contains 6 bases. CDR1 and CDR2, looked up from the germline V gene, are MNHEY and SVGEGT.